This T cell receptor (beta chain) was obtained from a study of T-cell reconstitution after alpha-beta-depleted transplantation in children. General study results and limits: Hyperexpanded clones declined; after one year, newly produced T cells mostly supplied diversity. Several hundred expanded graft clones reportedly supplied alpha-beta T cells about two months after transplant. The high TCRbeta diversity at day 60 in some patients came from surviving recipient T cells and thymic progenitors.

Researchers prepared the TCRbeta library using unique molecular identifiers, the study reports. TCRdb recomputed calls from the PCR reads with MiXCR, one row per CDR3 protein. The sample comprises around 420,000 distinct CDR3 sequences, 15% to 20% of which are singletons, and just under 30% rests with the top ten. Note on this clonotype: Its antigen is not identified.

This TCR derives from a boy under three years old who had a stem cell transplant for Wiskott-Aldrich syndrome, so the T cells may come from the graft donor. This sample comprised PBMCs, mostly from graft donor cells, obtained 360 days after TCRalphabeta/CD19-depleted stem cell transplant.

The CDR3 bases are TGCAGTGCTAGGAATCTAGGACTAGCGGGGTCTACCGTCCATGAGCAGTTCTTC. Protein sequence: CSARNLGLAGSTVHEQFF. This chain joins TRBV20-1 and TRBJ2-1, with TRBD2 identical over 12 bases. The CDR3 has 18 residues. V dropped 3 bases and J dropped 8; count of bases not matched to a gene: 17. The germline V gene has CDR1 DFQATT and CDR2 SNEGSKA (reference sequence).